These 7 T cell receptor beta chains were all obtained from the same sample, sequenced in a study of blood T cell repertoires in COVID-19. Clones were read by immunoSEQ multiplex PCR, and TCRdb kept only the in-frame ones, dropping some. The sample contains approximately 140,000 clones, about 87% of which appear only once. The sequenced material came from peripheral blood. The source is a human donor with COVID-19, enrolled during active disease. The donor label of this sample is uncertain.

This chain links TRBV5-4 with TRBJ1-1; 9 bases match TRBD1. CDR1 is SGHNT, CDR2 YYREEE, per germline (reference sequence). V lost 3 bases and J lost 3; bases outside the gene matches: 3. This CDR3 has 14 residues. The CDR3, as DNA: TGTGCCAGCAGCTCTTGGACAGGGGACACTGAAGCTTTCTTT. This sequence encodes CASSSWTGDTEAFF.

The V and J genes are TRBV5-1 and TRBJ1-2, with a tentative D call TRBD1 (6 bases). The germline gives CDR1 SGHRS, CDR2 YFSETQ. This CDR3 contains 12 residues. Trimming stripped 4 bases from V and 4 bases from J, with 8 bases between. CDR3 sequence: CASSADSYGYTF. Here the CDR3 DNA reads TGCGCCAGCAGCGCGGACAGCTATGGCTACACCTTC.

The chain couples TRBV5-1 to TRBJ2-2, with 9 bases that match TRBD1. The CDR3 runs to 16 residues. The germline V gene has CDR1 SGHRS and CDR2 YFSETQ. With 4 bases clipped from V and 3 bases from J, the junction kept 7 bases outside the gene matches. DNA for the CDR3: TGCGCCAGCAGCCCGGACAGGGGCTACTACACCGGGGAGCTGTTTTTT. Amino acids: CASSPDRGYYTGELFF.

The chain is built from TRBV19 and TRBJ2-1, with 8 bases fitting TRBD1. V trimming: 7 bases; J trimming: 0 bases; junction bases outside the gene matches: 5. The germline V gene encodes CDR1 LNHDA and CDR2 SQIVND (reference sequence). This CDR3 is built from 15 residues. The CDR3 bases are TGTGCCAGTACTTCCGACAGGGGCTCCTACAATGAGCAGTTCTTC. It encodes CASTSDRGSYNEQFF.

This chain uses TRBV5-4 with TRBJ2-4, with a weak D call TRBD1 (5 bases). The germline V gene has CDR1 SGHNT and CDR2 YYREEE (reference sequence). This CDR3 is 14 amino acids long. The germline V and J ends were trimmed by 0 bases and 8 bases, with 12 bases remaining between them. The CDR3 sequence: CASSLDQGVYIQYF. DNA of the CDR3: TGTGCCAGCAGCTTGGACCAGGGCGTATACATTCAGTACTTC.

The chain employs TRBV30 and TRBJ1-6; 8 nucleotides agree with TRBD1. V shed 1 base, J shed 9 bases, and the junction held 8 bases outside the gene matches. The CDR3 covers 15 residues. The germline gives CDR1 GTSNPN, CDR2 SVGIG (reference sequence). The CDR3 sequence: CAWSEFRTGSSPLHF. In DNA, the CDR3 is TGTGCCTGGAGTGAATTCCGGACAGGGAGTTCACCCCTCCACTTT.

The rearrangement uses TRBV18 and TRBJ1-5; no clear D gene. Trimming stripped 10 bases from V and 0 bases from J, with 10 bases between. Germline V gene sequence: CDR1 KGHSH, CDR2 LQKENI. The CDR3 is 13 residues long. The CDR3 region has the DNA TGTGCCACCTGCCGGGATAGCAATCAGCCCCAGCATTTT. Its protein is CATCRDSNQPQHF.